This T cell receptor beta chain originates from a study of T cell repertoires in cytomegalovirus infection. Study at large: Public TCR beta signatures were indicative of both CMV infection and a matching HLA type. Findings of the study overall: Cumulated frequencies of public TCR beta families served to identify carriers of CMV plus the relevant HLA.

TCRdb fed the reads into MiXCR, producing one record per CDR3 protein. Of about 900,000 distinct CDR3 sequences in the sample, 31% were seen once. The CDR3 contains 15 residues. V dropped 2 bases and J dropped 4; count of bases not matched to a gene: 2. This clonotype was found many times. Its antigen is unknown. This TCR was sampled from a human donor in good health (CMV status not recorded). Some clones in this sample may be carry-over from other donors' samples. V is TRBV12-3 or TRBV12-4 and J is TRBJ2-1; 10 nucleotides agree with TRBD2. The sequences come from cultured CD8+ T cells from PBMCs, collected from culture after CMV antigen stimulation. For the CDR3, the DNA is TGTGCCAGCAGTTTAAGCGGGGGGGTATACAATGAGCAGTTCTTC. Amino acids: CASSLSGGVYNEQFF.